This is a list of T cell receptor beta chains from one sample in a study of T cell responses to AZD1222 COVID-19 vaccine. Produced via immunoSEQ multiplex PCR; TCRdb's table is partial and in-frame only. The sample records around 130,000 clones, about 86% being singletons. Sequenced material: peripheral blood, taken 28 days after the second AZD1222 dose. Every receptor here comes from an adult who received the AZD1222 COVID-19 vaccine. CDR3s include the opening cysteine and the closing phenylalanine or tryptophan. Expanded clones get a size class; other rows say once, few or many, or leave the size out.

j_gene	abundance	v_gene	CDR3aa
TRBJ1-1	-	TRBV7-8	CASSHRGGLNTEAFF
TRBJ1-1	-	TRBV14	CASSQVPGGAFF
TRBJ2-3	-	TRBV5-4	CASSKTLDTQYF
TRBJ1-3	-	TRBV5-5	CASSLGRRPSSGNTIYF
TRBJ1-4	-	TRBV6-4	CASSNRHGTNEKLFF
TRBJ2-1	-	TRBV5-1	CASSLILAGSYNEQFF
TRBJ1-1	-	TRBV10-3	CAIMDSVTEAFF
TRBJ2-1	-	TRBV5-8	CASTFGTSVYNEQFF
TRBJ2-1	-	TRBV5-1	CASLGQGYNEQFF
TRBJ2-7	-	TRBV7-3	CASSSGLADEQYF
TRBJ1-2	-	TRBV11-1	CASSYRGSYGYTF
TRBJ2-3	-	TRBV3-1/TRBV3-2	CASSPSTDTQYF
TRBJ2-6	-	TRBV4-3	CASSQETPAGANVLTF
TRBJ2-1	few	TRBV14	CASRPGQLSYNEQFF
TRBJ2-2	-	TRBV5-1	CASYSNTGELFF
TRBJ1-3	-	TRBV21-1	CASSKGPNLSGNTIYF
TRBJ1-3	-	TRBV5-1	CASSLGGGRPAGNTIYF
TRBJ1-2	-	TRBV6-2/TRBV6-3	CASSPDLSYGYTF
TRBJ1-2	-	TRBV11-2	CASSQGTGDRGYTF
TRBJ1-3	-	TRBV11-2	CASSLQRNTIYF
TRBJ1-2	-	TRBV3-1/TRBV3-2	CASSQDWRGGDYGYTF
TRBJ1-1	-	TRBV30	CAWRGPDRATSEAFF
TRBJ1-6	-	TRBV5-4	CASSPGQGGSPLHF
TRBJ1-4	-	TRBV4-1	CASSQETGLNNEKLFF
TRBJ2-3	-	TRBV4-2	CASSPKAGTTSTDTQYF
TRBJ2-1	-	TRBV5-1	CASSLPLLASGGDAVRQFF
TRBJ1-1	-	TRBV28	CASTTGYTEAFF
TRBJ1-1	-	TRBV9	CASSVGPFELAEAFF
TRBJ2-1	once	TRBV7-9	CASVPWGTTYNEQFF
TRBJ2-7	-	TRBV25-1	CASSLDSPFYEQYF
TRBJ2-5	few	TRBV6-1	CASSENRLAEETQYF
TRBJ1-2	once	TRBV4-3	CASSQDGKGAYTF
TRBJ1-5	-	TRBV4-3	CASSQDLGRDQPQHF
TRBJ2-3	few	TRBV5-5	CASIWGLALTDTQYF
TRBJ1-2	-	TRBV6-1	CASSDGGYGYTF
TRBJ1-6	-	TRBV7-9	CASSLVDSSPLHF
TRBJ2-2	-	TRBV10-1	CASSDRVDAGELFF
TRBJ2-7	-	TRBV7-9	CASSPRGPYEQYF
TRBJ1-3	-	TRBV5-1	CASSPWGDETAGNTIYF
TRBJ1-3	-	TRBV18	CASSPPTNTIYF
TRBJ1-3	-	TRBV4-1	CASSPAKPGMTNTIYF
TRBJ1-5	once	TRBV6-4	CASTGGPITWNQHF
TRBJ1-1	-	TRBV6-5	CASSYRISMNTEAFF
TRBJ1-2	few	TRBV2	CASSPPGTSYGYTF
TRBJ2-5	-	TRBV4-1	CASSVSGGAGTQYF
TRBJ1-6	-	TRBV9	CASSVAGASPLHF
TRBJ2-3	-	TRBV4-2	CASSQDPASGDTDTQYF
TRBJ2-5	-	TRBV11-3	CASSQGITSGGAQETQYF
TRBJ2-3	once	TRBV30	CAWSVGTADTQYF
TRBJ1-2	-	TRBV6-1	CASSEQGFDYGYTF
TRBJ2-5	-	TRBV19	CASSIDWVARTQYF
TRBJ2-3	-	TRBV18	CASSRLVPDTQYF
TRBJ1-1	-	TRBV4-2	CASSQVADATEAFF
TRBJ2-5	-	TRBV5-1	CASSFSRGGRETQYF
TRBJ2-6	-	TRBV5-1	CASSLSVGSEANVLTF
TRBJ1-5	-	TRBV2	CASRIQGFQPQHF
TRBJ2-5	-	TRBV19	CASSTPARTTQYF
TRBJ2-1	-	TRBV5-5	CASSSFVAAYNEQFF